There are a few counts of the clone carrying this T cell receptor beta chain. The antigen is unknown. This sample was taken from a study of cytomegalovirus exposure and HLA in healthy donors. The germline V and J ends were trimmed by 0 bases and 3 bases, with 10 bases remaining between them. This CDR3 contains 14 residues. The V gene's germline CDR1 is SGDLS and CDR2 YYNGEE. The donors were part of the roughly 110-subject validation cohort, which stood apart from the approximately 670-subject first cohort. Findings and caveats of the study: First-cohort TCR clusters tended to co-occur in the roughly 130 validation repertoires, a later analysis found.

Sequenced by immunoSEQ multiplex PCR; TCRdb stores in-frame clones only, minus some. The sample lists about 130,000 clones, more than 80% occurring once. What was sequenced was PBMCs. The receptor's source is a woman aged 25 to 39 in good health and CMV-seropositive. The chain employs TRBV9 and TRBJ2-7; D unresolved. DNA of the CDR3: TGTGCCAGCAGCGTAGCTTCTAGTGACTACGAGCAGTACTTC. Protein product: CASSVASSDYEQYF.